This TCR beta chain was recovered during a study of Graves' ophthalmopathy and Graves' hyperthyroidism. Hyperthyroidism patients had new diagnoses, durations under 2 months, and ages of 18 to 65. The sequenced template was RNA, covering the TCR beta CDR3 region. HTBI primers were employed in first-round RT-PCR, then a second-round multiplex PCR followed. TCRdb fed the multiplex PCR reads into MiXCR, producing one record per CDR3 protein. Among over a million distinct CDR3 sequences listed, around a third were seen once. V trimming: 6 bases; J trimming: 1 base; junction bases outside the gene matches: 9. The CDR3 consists of 15 residues. Germline CDR1 and CDR2: SQVTM and ANQGSEA.

Material for sequencing was peripheral blood or thyroid tissue (not recorded which). This sequence originates from an adult man with Graves' hyperthyroidism. The chain links TRBV29-1 to TRBJ1-2; 9 nucleotides line up with TRBD1. CDR3 nucleotides: TGCAGCGTACTTAGACAGGGGGTAGGTAACTATGGCTACACCTTC. Translation: CSVLRQGVGNYGYTF.